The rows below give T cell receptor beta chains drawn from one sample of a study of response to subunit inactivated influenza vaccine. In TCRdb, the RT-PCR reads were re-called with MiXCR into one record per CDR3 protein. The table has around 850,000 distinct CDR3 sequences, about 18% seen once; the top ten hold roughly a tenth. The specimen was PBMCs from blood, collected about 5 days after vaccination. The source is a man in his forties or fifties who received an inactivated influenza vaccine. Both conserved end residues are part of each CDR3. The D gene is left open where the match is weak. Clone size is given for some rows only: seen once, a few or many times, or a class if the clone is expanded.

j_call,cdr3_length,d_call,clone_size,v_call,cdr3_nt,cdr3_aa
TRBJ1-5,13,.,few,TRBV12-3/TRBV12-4,TGTGCCAGCAGTACAGGGTTCAATCAGCCCCAGCATTTT,CASSTGFNQPQHF
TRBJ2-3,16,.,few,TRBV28,TGTGCCAGCAGTCCCTACTCGGGACAAGTGAATCCGAGGCAGTATTTT,CASSPYSGQVNPRQYF
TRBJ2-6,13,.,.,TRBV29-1,TGCAGCGTTGACTCCTCTGGGGCCAACGTCCTGACTTTC,CSVDSSGANVLTF
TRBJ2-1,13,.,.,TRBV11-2,TGTGCCAGCAGCTTAGGAGCCTTGCAGAGGCAGTTCTTC,CASSLGALQRQFF
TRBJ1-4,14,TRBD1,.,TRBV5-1,TGCGCCAGCAGCTCGGGACAGGAGTACGAAAAACTGTTTTTT,CASSSGQEYEKLFF
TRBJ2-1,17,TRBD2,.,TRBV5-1,TGCGCCAGCAGCTTTGCGCGGACTAGCGGAGAGGGGTATGAGCAGTTCTTC,CASSFARTSGEGYEQFF
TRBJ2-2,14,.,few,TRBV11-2,TGTGCCAGCAGCTTCCGACACGACACCGGGGAGCTGTTTTTT,CASSFRHDTGELFF
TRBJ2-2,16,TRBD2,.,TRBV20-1,TGCAGTGCTCGAGGACTAGCGGGGGGGCGAACCGGGGAGCTGTTTTTT,CSARGLAGGRTGELFF
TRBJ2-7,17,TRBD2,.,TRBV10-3,TGTGCCATCAGGGGACTAGCGGGAGTTCAACGGCCCTACGAGCAGTACTTC,CAIRGLAGVQRPYEQYF
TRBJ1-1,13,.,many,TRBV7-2,TGTGCCAGCAGCTTCACAGGGAGAACTGAAGCTTTCTTT,CASSFTGRTEAFF